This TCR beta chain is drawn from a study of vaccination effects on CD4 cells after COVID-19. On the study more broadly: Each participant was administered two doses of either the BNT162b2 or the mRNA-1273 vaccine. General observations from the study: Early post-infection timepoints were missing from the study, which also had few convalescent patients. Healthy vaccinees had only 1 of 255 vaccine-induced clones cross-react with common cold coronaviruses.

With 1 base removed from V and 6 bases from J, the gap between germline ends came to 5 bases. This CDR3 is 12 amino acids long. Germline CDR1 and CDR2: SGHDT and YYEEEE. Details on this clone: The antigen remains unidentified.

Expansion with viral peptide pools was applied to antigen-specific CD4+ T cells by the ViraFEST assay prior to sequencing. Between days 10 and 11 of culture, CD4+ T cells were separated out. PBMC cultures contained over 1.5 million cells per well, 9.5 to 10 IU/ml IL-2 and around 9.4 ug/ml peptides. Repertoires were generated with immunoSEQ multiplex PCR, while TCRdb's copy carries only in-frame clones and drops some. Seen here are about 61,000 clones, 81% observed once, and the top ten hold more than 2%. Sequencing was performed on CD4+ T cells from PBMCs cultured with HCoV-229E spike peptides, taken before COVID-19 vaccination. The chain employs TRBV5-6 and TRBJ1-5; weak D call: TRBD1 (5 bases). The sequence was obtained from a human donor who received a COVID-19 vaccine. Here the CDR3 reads CASSLRGQPQHF. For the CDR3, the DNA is TGTGCCAGCAGCTTGAGGGGTCAGCCCCAGCATTTT.